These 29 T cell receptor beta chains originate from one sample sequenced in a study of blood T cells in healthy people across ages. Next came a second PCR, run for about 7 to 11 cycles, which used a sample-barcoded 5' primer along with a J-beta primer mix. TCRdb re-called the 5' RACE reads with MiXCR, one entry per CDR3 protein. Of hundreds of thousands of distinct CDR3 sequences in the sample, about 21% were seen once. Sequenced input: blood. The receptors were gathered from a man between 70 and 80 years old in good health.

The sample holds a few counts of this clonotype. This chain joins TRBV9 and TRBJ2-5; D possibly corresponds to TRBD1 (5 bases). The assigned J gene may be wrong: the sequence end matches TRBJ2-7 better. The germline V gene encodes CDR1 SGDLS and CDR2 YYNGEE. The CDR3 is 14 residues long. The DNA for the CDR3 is TGTGCCAGCAGCGTAGACGACAGCTCCTACGAGCAGTACTTC. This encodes CASSVDDSSYEQYF.

CDR3 nucleotides: TGTGCCAGCAGTTACTCGAGTAGCGGGAGGGCCGGGAGTCAAGAGACCCAGTACTTC. This gives the protein CASSYSSSGRAGSQETQYF. The V gene is TRBV6-2 or TRBV6-3, the J gene TRBJ2-5; 11 nucleotides match TRBD2. Germline V lookup: CDR1 MNHEY, CDR2 SVGEGT. Trimming cost V 0 bases and J 2 bases; bases outside gene matches: 11. The length of the CDR3 is 19 residues.

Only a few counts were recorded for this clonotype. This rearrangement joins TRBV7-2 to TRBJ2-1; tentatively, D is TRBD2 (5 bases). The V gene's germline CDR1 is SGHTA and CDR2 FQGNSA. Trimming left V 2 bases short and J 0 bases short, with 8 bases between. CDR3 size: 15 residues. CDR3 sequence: CASSLHGSSYNEQFF. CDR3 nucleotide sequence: TGTGCCAGCAGCTTACATGGGAGCTCCTACAATGAGCAGTTCTTC.

The CDR3, as DNA: TGTGCCAGCAGCTTAGTCGGGATAGCCAAAAACATTCAGTACTTC. This sequence encodes CASSLVGIAKNIQYF. The chain combines TRBV7-9 with TRBJ2-4; possibly TRBD2 for D (5 bases). The germline V gene encodes CDR1 SEHNR and CDR2 FQNEAQ (reference sequence). V lost 1 base to trimming and J lost 0 bases, with 7 bases between them. There are 15 residues in the CDR3.

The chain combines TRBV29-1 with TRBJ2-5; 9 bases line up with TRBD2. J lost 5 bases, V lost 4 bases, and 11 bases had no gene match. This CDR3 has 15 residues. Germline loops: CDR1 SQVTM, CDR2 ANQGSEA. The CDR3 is CSVARSGRGEETQYF. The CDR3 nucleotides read TGCAGCGTTGCGCGTAGCGGGAGAGGGGAGGAGACCCAGTACTTC.

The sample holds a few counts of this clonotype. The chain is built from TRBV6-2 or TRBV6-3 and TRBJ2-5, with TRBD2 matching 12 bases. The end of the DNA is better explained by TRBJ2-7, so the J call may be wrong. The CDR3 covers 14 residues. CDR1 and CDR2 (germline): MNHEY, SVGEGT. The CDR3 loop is CASSPTSGSGEQYF. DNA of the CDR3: TGTGCCAGCAGCCCGACTAGCGGGAGTGGCGAGCAGTACTTC.

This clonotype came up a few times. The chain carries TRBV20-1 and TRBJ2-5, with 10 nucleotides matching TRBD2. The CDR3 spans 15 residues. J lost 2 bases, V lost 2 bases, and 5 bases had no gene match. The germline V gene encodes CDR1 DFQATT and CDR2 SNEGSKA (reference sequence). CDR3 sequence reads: CSARPSGRAQETQYF. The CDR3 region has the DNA TGCAGTGCTAGACCAAGCGGGAGGGCACAAGAGACCCAGTACTTC.

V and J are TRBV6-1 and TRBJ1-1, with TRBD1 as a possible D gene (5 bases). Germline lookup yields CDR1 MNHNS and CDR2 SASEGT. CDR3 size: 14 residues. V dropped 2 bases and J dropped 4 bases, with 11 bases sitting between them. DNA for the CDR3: TGTGCCAGCAGTGAACGGGGGGGAGGCACTGAAGCTTTCTTT. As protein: CASSERGGGTEAFF.

DNA of the CDR3: TGTGCCAGCAGCCCAATGTTAAGTAGACTAGCGGGAGAGCAGTACTTC. Residues: CASSPMLSRLAGEQYF. The rearrangement links TRBV28 to TRBJ2-7; TRBD2 aligns across 11 bases. Losses at the gene ends were 6 bases for V and 7 bases for J; bases not matched to a gene: 14. The CDR3 totals 16 residues. CDR1 MDHEN and CDR2 SYDVKM come from the germline V gene.

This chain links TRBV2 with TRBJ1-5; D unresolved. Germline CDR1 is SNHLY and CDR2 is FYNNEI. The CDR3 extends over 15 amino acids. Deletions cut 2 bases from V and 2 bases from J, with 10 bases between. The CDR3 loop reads CASSEYGERNQPQHF. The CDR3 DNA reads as TGTGCCAGCAGTGAATACGGGGAACGCAATCAGCCCCAGCATTTT.

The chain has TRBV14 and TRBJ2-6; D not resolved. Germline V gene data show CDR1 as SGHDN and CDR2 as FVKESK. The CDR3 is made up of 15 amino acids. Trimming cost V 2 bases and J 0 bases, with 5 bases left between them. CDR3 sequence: CASSQPLSGANVLTF. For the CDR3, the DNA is TGTGCCAGCAGCCAACCTCTCTCTGGGGCCAACGTCCTGACTTTC.

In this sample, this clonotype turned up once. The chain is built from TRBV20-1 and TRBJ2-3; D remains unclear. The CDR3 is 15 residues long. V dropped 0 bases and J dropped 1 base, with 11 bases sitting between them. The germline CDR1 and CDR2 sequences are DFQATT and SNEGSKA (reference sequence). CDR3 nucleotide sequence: TGCAGTGCTAGAGACTCTCTCATAGGCACAGATACGCAGTATTTT. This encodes CSARDSLIGTDTQYF.

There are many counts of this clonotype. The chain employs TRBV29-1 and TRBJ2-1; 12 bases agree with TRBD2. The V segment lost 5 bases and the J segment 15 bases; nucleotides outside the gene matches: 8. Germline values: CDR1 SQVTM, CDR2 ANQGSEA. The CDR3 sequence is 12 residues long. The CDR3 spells CSVLAGGPHPFF. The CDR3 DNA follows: TGCAGCGTTCTAGCGGGAGGGCCCCACCCGTTCTTC.

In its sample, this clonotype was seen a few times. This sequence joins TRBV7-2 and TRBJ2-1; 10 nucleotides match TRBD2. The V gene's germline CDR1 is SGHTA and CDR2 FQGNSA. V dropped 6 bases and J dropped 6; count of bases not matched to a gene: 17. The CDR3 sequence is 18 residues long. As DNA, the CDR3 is TGTGCCAGCAGTGAAACTCCCTTATCTAGCGGGAGCGGCAATGAGCAGTTCTTC. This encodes CASSETPLSSGSGNEQFF. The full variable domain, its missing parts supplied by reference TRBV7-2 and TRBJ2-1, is GAGVSQSPSNKVTEKGKDVELRCDPISGHTALYWYRQSLGQGLEFLIYFQGNSAPDKSGLPSDRFSAERTGGSVSTLTIQRTQQEDSAVYLCASSETPLSSGSGNEQFFGPGTRLTVL.

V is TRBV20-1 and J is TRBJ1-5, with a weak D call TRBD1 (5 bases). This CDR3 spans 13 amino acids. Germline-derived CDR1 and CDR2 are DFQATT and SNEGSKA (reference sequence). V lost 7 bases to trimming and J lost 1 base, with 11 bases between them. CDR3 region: CSVPGVSNQPQHF. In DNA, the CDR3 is TGCAGTGTTCCGGGGGTAAGCAATCAGCCCCAGCATTTT.

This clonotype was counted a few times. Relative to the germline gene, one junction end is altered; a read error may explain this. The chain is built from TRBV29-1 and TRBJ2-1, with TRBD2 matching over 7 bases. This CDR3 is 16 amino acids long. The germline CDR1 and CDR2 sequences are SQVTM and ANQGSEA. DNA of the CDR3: TGCAACGTTGAATCGTCGGGAGGCCCCTCCTACAATGAGCAGTTCTTC. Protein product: CNVESSGGPSYNEQFF.

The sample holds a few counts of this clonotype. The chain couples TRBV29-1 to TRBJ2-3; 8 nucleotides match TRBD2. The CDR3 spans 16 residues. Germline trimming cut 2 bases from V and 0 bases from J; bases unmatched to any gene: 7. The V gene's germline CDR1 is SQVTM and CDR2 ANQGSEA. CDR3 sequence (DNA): TGCAGCGTTGAAAGGTGGACTAGCAGAAGCACAGATACGCAGTATTTT. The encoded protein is CSVERWTSRSTDTQYF.

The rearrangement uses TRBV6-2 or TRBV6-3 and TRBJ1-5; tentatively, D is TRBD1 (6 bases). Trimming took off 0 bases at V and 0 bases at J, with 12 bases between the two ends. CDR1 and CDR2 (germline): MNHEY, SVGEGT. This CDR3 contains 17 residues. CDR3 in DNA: TGTGCCAGCAGTTACTCGCAGGGGATTATTAGCAATCAGCCCCAGCATTTT. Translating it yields CASSYSQGIISNQPQHF.

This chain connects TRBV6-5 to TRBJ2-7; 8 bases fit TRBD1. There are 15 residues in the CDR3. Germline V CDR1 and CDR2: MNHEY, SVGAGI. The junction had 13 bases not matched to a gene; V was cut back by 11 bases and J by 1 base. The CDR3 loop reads CAGRRGQGFSYEQYF. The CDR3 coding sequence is TGTGCCGGACGGCGAGGACAGGGATTTTCCTACGAGCAGTACTTC.

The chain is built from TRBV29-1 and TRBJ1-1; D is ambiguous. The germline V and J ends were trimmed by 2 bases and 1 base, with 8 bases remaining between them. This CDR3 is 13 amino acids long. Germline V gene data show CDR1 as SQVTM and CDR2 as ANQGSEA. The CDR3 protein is CSVEMTSNTEAFF. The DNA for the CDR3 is TGCAGCGTTGAAATGACATCGAACACTGAAGCTTTCTTT.

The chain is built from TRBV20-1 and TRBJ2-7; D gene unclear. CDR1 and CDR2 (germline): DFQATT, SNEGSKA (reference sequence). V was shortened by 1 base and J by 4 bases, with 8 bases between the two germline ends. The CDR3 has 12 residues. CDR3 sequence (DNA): TGCAGTGCTAGAGGGATGGGGTACGAGCAGTACTTC. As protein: CSARGMGYEQYF.

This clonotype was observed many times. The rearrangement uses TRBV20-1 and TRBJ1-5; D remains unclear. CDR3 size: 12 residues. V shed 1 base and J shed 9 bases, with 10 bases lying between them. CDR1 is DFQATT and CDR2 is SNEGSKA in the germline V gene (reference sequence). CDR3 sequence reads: CSARADAGPQHF. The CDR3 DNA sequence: TGCAGTGCTAGAGCCGACGCCGGGCCCCAGCATTTT.

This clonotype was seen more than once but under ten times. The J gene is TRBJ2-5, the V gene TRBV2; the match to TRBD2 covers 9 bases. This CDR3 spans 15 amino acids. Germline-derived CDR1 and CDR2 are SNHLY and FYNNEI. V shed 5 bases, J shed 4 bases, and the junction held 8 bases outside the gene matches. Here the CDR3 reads CASSPGTSMVETQYF. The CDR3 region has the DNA TGTGCCAGCAGTCCCGGGACTAGCATGGTAGAGACCCAGTACTTC.

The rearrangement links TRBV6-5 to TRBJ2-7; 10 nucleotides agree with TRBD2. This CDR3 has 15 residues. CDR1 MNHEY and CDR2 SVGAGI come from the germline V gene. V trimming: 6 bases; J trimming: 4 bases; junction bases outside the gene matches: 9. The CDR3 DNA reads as TGTGCCAGCAGGAGGCCCGGGACTAGCGTATACGAGCAGTACTTC. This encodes CASRRPGTSVYEQYF.

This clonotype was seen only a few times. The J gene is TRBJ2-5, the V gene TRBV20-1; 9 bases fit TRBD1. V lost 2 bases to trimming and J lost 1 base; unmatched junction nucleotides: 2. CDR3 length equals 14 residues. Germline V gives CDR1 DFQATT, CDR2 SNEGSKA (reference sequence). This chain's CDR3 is CSARPGQGQETQYF. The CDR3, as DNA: TGCAGTGCTAGACCGGGACAGGGCCAAGAGACCCAGTACTTC.

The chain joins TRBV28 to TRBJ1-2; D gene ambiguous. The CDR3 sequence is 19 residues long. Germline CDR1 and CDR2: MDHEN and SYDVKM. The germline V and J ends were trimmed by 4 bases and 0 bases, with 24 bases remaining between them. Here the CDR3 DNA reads TGTGCCAGCAGTTCCCTCGTAGACTGGATTGTCCCCACTAACTATGGCTACACCTTC. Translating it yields CASSSLVDWIVPTNYGYTF.

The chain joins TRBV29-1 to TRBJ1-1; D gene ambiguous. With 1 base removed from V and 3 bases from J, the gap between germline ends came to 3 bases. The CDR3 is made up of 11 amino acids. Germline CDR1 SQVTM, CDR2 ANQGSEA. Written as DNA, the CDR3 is TGCAGCGTTGAAGGGTACACTGAAGCTTTCTTT. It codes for CSVEGYTEAFF.

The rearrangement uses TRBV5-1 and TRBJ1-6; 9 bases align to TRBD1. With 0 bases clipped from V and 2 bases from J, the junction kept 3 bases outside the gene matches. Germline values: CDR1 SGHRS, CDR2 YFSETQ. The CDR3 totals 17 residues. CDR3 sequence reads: CASSLAGQGTYNSPLHF. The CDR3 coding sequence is TGCGCCAGCAGCTTGGCGGGACAGGGAACCTATAATTCACCCCTCCACTTT. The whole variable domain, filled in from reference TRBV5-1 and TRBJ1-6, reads KAGVTQTPRYLIKTRGQQVTLSCSPISGHRSVSWYQQTPGQGLQFLFEYFSETQRNKGNFPGRFSGRQFSNSRSEMNVSTLELGDSALYLCASSLAGQGTYNSPLHFGNGTRLTVT.

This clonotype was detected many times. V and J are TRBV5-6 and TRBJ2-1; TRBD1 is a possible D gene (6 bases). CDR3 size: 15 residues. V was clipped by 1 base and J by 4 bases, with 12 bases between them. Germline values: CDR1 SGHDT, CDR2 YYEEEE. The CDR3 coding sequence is TGTGCCAGCAGCTTGCTGGGGGCAACTTACAATGAGCAGTTCTTC. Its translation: CASSLLGATYNEQFF.